This TCR beta chain was observed in a study of T cells in narcolepsy (dated by TCRdb to between 2018 and 2020). The study in broad terms: Patients with narcolepsy type 1 or type 2 (NT1, NT2) were enrolled in the study together with healthy control donors. The study sought autoreactive T cells targeting hypocretin neuron self-antigens (hypocretin, TRIB2) in narcolepsy patients, using TCR Vbeta sequencing to track clonotypes in blood and CSF.

Results the study describes overall, beyond this receptor: Autoreactive clonotypes were reported to be detected serially in the blood of the same patients and of different patients, but not in the blood of healthy controls. Plots that compared CSF and blood CD4+ T cell clonotypes from the same patient highlighted HCRT-specific and TRIB2-specific autoreactive clonotypes.

The junction shows trimming of 6 bases on V and 3 bases on J, plus 12 bases between the germline ends. The CDR3 covers 13 residues, taking in both the cysteine and the phenylalanine. The kept DNA is CDR3 alone, 39 bases in frame from the first base. CDR1 and CDR2 were assigned from the germline V gene (reference sequence) as MNHEY and SMNVEV. Libraries were prepared through the immunoSEQ multiplex PCR assay. Imported from immuneACCESS, the table was reduced by TCRdb to in-frame sequences with V and J called. These copies leave out some clones; in studies compared against another copy, an unresolved V gene accounts for under half, and the cause of the remainder is not known. This sample gives 15,000 to 20,000 clones in total; 72% of them show up just once. The ten biggest clones cover 11% to 15% of the sample. A note on this clone: It has no known antigen specificity. No per-base quality is available; no much larger clone lies one base away.

For TCR Vbeta sequencing and comparison with CSF CD8+ T cells, memory CD8+ T cells were sorted ex vivo from the blood of patients. What was sequenced was CD45RA- memory CD8+ T cells from PBMCs. The meaning of the sample's cell subset or site label: memory T cells sorted ex vivo from peripheral blood. The sequence derives from a human donor with narcolepsy. The rearranged segments are TRBV27 and TRBJ2-7; a tentative D match to TRBD1 spans 5 bases. The base sequence is TGTGCCAGCAGCCCAGGTAGGGGCTACGAGCAGTACTTC. Translated, it reads CASSPGRGYEQYF.